This T cell receptor (beta chain) was recovered during a study of Graves' ophthalmopathy and Graves' hyperthyroidism (dated by TCRdb to the late 2010s). In terms of the full investigation: Peripheral blood samples were taken at the time of initial diagnosis, before any treatment was given. To explore V-J signatures distinguishing ophthalmopathy from hyperthyroidism, a discovery set of about 99 patients (roughly 45 ophthalmopathy, roughly 55 stable hyperthyroidism) was enrolled. In total, 120 to 150 blood samples were TCR-sequenced: some 40 ophthalmopathy, some 75 hyperthyroidism and about 17 hyperthyroidism-to-ophthalmopathy patients. The independent validation cohort included 18 to 20 hyperthyroidism patients plus 17 patients who later progressed from hyperthyroidism to ophthalmopathy. To tell Graves' ophthalmopathy apart from Graves' hyperthyroidism, and to predict which patients would progress to ophthalmopathy, the study relied on TCR beta repertoire signatures. In more than five hyperthyroidism patients, the T-cell repertoires found in thyroid tissue were compared with those found in blood. Once sampling was done, hyperthyroidism patients were given methimazole at a starting dose of 30 mg daily, while ophthalmopathy patients were given high-dose intravenous methylprednisolone.

In regard to this clonotype: This clone's antigen is unknown. Base qualities are not provided; no much larger clone lies one nucleotide away.

Paper-wide results and their limitations: Most of the expanded thyroid clonotypes with a frequency above 0.001 were also detected in blood, and it was suggested that the thyroid immune response may be reflected by blood repertoires. In validation, the model predicted ophthalmopathy progression with about 64% sensitivity and approximately 75% specificity; some 13 predicted patients were CT-confirmed with GO in a median of 6.5 months. The 13-signature model separated ophthalmopathy from stable hyperthyroidism with roughly 90% sensitivity and about 84% specificity in cross-validation, and 80%/75% in the test set. Sample size was not statistically predetermined, and group allocation was not concealed from the investigators.

Patients with ophthalmopathy had moderately to severely active disease, with a Clinical Activity Score of 3 or more, a NOSPECS grade of 4 or more, and a disease duration of less than 3 months. Patients with other autoimmune diseases, uncontrolled infections, pregnancy or lactation were excluded from the study. Diagnosis relied on clinical symptoms, serum thyroxine, TRAb, thyroid ultrasound and orbital computed tomography. PBMCs were isolated from roughly 10 ml of fresh peripheral blood by Ficoll-Paque density gradient centrifugation. Total RNA was extracted with Trizol reagent and quality-checked on an Agilent 2100 Bioanalyzer. Deletion took 7 bases off V and 1 base off J, with a span of 14 bases between the germline ends. Including the terminal cysteine and phenylalanine, the CDR3 comprises 14 residues. Just the 42-base CDR3 DNA is kept, in frame starting at base 1. Based on the germline V gene (reference sequence), the CDR1 and CDR2 sequences are SGHKS and YYEKEE.

For repertoire sequencing, the TCR beta CDR3 regions were amplified from RNA transcripts. The first round of RT-PCR was done with HTBI primers and the Qiagen OneStep RT-PCR kit, and was followed by a second round of multiplex PCR, then size selection and purification. The libraries underwent paired-end sequencing with 100 bp reads on an Illumina HiSeq2000. For the original study's pipeline: SOAPnuke was used to process the reads, removing any read that contained adapters or uncalled bases, had a mean Phred below 15, or lacked an exact match to the constant primer or identifier. COPE v1.2.5 was used to merge high-quality paired reads. Each unique nucleotide sequence was defined as a clonotype, and clonotypes were aligned to IMGT TRB V, D and J references with MiTCR v1.1. The analysis was limited to V-J combinations with a frequency above 0.0001, which together covered 99.2% of repertoires. For each V-J combination, a TCR clonal expansion and chaos score was defined as the ratio of F50 clonal expansion to chaos observed in the TCRdist matrix. Welch's t-statistics and random forest were used to narrow the features down to approximately 13 V-J combinations, which were then fed into a naive Bayes classifier. The Morisita-Horn index was used to measure how similar the thyroid and blood repertoires were. TCRdb reprocessing: public reads trimmed at Q25 with fastp, clones called with MiXCR, in-frame beta chains kept. CDR3 protein sequences are deduplicated, and each keeps its most common genes and DNA. The V and J calls reflect TCRdb's pipeline rather than the authors' work. The sample table records roughly 700,000 distinct CDR3 sequences; approximately 40% of these occur just once. Roughly 46% of the sample lies in the top ten.

Material: peripheral blood. The chain was built from TRBV5-5 and TRBJ2-5; the best D guess is TRBD2, with 6 bases matching. This TCR came from an adult man with Graves' ophthalmopathy. CDR3 protein: CASDRAEGQETQYF. The DNA is TGTGCCAGCGACCGAGCGGAGGGCCAAGAGACCCAGTACTTC.